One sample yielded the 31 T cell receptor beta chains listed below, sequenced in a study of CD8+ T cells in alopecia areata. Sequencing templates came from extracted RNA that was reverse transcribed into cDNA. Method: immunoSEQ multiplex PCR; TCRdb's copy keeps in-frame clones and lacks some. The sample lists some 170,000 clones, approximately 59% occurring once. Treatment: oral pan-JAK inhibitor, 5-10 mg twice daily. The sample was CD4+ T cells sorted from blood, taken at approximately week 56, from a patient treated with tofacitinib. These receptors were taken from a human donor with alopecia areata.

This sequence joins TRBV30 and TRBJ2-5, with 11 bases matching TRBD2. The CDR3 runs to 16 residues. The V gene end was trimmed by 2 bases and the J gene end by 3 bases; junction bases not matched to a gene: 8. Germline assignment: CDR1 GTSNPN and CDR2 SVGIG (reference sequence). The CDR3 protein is CAWSSRLLAGEETQYF. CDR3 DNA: TGTGCCTGGAGTTCTCGACTACTAGCGGGGGAAGAGACCCAGTACTTC.

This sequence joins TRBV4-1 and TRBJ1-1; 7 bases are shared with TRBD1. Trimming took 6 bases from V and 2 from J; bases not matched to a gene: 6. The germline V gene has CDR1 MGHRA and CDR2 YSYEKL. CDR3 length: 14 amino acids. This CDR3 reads CASRAQGGNTEAFF. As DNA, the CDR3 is TGCGCCAGCAGAGCTCAGGGGGGTAACACTGAAGCTTTCTTT.

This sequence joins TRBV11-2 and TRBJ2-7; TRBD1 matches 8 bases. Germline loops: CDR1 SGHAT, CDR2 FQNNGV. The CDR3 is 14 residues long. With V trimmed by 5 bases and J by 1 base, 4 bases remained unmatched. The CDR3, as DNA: TGTGCCAGCAGCCGGACAGGGCTGTCCTACGAGCAGTACTTC. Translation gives CASSRTGLSYEQYF.

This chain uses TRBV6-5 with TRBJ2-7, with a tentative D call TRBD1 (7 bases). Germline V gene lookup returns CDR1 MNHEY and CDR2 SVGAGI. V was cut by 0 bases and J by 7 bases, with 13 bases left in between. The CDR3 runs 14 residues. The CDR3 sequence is CASSYSEGAREQYF. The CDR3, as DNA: TGTGCCAGCAGTTACTCGGAGGGGGCGAGGGAGCAGTACTTC.

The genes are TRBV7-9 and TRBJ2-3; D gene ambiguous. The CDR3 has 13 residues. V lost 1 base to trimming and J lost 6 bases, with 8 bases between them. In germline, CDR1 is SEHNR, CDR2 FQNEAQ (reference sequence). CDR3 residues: CASSLGTADTQYF. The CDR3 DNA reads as TGTGCCAGCAGCTTAGGGACCGCCGATACGCAGTATTTT.

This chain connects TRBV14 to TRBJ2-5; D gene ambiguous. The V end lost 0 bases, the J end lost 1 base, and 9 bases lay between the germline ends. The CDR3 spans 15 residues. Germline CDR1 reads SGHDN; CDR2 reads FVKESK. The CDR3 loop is CASSQEGQAQETQYF. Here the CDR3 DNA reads TGTGCCAGCAGCCAAGAAGGGCAAGCCCAAGAGACCCAGTACTTC.

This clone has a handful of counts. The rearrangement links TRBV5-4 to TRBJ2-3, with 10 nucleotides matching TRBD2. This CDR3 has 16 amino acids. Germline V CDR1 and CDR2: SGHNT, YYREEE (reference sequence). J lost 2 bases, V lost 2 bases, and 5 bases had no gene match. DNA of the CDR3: TGTGCCAGCAGCTTATATAGCGGGGGGCCCACAGATACGCAGTATTTT. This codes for CASSLYSGGPTDTQYF.

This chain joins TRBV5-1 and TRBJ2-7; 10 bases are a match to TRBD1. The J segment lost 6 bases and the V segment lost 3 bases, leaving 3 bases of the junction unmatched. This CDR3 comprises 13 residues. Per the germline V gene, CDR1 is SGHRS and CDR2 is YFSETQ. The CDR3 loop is CASSWGQGTEQYF. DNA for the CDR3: TGCGCCAGCAGCTGGGGACAGGGGACCGAGCAGTACTTC.

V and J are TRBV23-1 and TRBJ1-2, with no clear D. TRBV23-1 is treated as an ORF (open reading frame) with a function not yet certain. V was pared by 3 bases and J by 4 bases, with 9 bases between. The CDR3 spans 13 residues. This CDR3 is CASSQGSGYGYTF. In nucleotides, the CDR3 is TGCGCCAGCAGTCAGGGTTCTGGCTATGGCTACACCTTC.

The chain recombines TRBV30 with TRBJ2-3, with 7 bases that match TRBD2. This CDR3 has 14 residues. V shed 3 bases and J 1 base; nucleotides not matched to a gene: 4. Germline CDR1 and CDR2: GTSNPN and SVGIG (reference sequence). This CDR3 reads CAWRVAGGTDTQYF. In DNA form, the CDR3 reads TGTGCCTGGAGGGTCGCGGGGGGCACAGATACGCAGTATTTT. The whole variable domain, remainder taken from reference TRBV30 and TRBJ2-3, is SQTIHQWPATLVQPVGSPLSLECTVEGTSNPNLYWYRQAAGRGLQLLFYSVGIGQISSEVPQNLSASRPQDRQFILSSKKLLLSDSGFYLCAWRVAGGTDTQYFGPGTRLTVL.

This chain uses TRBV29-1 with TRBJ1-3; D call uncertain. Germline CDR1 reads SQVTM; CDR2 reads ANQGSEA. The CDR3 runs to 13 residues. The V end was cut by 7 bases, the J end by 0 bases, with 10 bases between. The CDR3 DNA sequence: TGCAGCGGGACCTCGGCCTCTGGAAACACCATATATTTT. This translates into CSGTSASGNTIYF.

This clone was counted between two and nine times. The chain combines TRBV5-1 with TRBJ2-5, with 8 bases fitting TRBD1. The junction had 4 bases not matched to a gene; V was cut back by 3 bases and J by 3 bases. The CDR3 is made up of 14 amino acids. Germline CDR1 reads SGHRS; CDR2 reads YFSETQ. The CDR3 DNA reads TGCGCCAGCAGCTCAGGACAGGGAGAAGAGACCCAGTACTTC. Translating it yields CASSSGQGEETQYF.

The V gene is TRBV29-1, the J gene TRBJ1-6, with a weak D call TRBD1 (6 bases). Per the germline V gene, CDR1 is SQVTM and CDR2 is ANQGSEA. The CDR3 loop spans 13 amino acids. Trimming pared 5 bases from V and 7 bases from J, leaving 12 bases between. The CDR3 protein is CSVPTGPNSPLHF. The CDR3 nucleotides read TGCAGCGTTCCCACAGGGCCCAATTCACCCCTCCACTTT.

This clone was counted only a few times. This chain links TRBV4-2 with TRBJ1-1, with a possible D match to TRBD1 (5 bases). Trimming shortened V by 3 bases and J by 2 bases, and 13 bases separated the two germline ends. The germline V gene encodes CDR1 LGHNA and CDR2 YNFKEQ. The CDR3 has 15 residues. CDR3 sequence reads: CASSQISGLNTEAFF. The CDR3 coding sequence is TGTGCCAGCAGCCAGATATCAGGGTTAAACACTGAAGCTTTCTTT.

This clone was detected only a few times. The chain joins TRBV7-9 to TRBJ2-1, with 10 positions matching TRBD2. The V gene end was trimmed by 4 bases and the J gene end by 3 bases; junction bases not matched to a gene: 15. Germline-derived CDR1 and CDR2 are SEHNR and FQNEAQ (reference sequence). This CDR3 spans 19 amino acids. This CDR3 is CASSSWPSGGSVNYNEQFF. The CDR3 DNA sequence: TGTGCCAGCAGCTCTTGGCCTAGCGGGGGATCCGTAAACTACAATGAGCAGTTCTTC.

The CDR3 nucleotides read TGTGCCAGCGGGACTAGCGGGTACAATGAGCAGTTCTTC. The encoded protein is CASGTSGYNEQFF. The chain has TRBV2 and TRBJ2-1; the match to TRBD2 covers 12 bases. Germline V gene data show CDR1 as SNHLY and CDR2 as FYNNEI. CDR3 length: 13 amino acids. J was trimmed by 4 bases and V by 8 bases; bases with no gene match: 0.

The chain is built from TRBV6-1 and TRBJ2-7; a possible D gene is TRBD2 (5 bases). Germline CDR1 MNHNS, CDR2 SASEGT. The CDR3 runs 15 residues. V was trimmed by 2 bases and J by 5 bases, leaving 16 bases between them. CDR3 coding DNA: TGTGCCAGCAGTGAACAGCGGACGATTAGCAACGAGCAGTACTTC. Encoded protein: CASSEQRTISNEQYF.

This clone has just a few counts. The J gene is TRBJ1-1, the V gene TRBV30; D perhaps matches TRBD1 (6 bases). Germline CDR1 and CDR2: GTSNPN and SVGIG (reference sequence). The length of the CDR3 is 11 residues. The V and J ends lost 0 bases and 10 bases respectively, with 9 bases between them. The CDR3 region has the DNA TGTGCCTGGAGTGTACAGGGTCGAGCTTTCTTT. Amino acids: CAWSVQGRAFF.

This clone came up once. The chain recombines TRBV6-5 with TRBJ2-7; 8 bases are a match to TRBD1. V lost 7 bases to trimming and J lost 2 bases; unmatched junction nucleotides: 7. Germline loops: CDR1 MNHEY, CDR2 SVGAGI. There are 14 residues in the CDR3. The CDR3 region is CASTGTGPPYEQYF. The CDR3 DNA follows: TGTGCCAGCACCGGGACAGGTCCACCCTACGAGCAGTACTTC.

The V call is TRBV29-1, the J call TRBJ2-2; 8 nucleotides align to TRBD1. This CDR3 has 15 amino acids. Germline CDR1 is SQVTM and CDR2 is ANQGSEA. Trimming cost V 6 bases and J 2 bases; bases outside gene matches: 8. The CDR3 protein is CSVQGAGVNTGELFF. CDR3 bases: TGCAGCGTCCAGGGGGCAGGAGTTAACACCGGGGAGCTGTTTTTT.

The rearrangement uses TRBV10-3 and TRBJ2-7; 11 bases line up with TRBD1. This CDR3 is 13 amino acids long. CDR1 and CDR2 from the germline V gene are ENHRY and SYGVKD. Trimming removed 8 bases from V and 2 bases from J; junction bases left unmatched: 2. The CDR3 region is CAIGGQGAYEQYF. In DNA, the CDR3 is TGTGCCATCGGGGGACAGGGGGCCTACGAGCAGTACTTC.

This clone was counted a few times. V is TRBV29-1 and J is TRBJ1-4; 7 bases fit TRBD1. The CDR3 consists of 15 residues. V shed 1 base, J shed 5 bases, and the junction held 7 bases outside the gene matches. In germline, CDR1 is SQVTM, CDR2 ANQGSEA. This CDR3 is CSVEGRQGTNEKLFF. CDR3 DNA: TGCAGCGTTGAAGGTCGACAGGGAACAAATGAAAAACTGTTTTTT.

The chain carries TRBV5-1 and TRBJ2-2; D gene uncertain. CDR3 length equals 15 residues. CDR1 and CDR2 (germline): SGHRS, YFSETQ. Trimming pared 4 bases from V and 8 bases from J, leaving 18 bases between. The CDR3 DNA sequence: TGCGCCAGCAGCGACAAGACACGCCAAGGTGGGGAGCTGTTTTTT. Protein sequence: CASSDKTRQGGELFF.

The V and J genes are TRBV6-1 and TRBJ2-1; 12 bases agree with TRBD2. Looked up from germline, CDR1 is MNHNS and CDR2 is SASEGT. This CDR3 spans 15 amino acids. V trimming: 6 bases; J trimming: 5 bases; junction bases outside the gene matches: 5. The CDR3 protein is CASSTSGGTHNEQFF. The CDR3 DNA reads TGTGCCAGCAGCACTAGCGGGGGGACTCACAATGAGCAGTTCTTC.

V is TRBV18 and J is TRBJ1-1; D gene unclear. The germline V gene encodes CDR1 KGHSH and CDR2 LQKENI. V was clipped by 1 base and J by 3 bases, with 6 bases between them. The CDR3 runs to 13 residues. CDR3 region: CASSPLEYTEAFF. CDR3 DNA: TGTGCCAGCTCACCACTGGAGTACACTGAAGCTTTCTTT.

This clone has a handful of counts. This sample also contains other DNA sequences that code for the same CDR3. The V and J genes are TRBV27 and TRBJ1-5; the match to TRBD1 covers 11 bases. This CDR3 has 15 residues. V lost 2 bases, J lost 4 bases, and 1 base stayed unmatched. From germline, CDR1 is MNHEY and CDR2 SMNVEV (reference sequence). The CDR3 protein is CASSLGTGGNQPQHF. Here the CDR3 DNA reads TGTGCCAGCAGTTTAGGGACAGGGGGTAATCAGCCCCAGCATTTT.

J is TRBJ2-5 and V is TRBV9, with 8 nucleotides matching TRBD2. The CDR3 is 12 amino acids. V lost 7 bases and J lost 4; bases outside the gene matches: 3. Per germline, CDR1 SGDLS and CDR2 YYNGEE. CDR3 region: CASGSGGETQYF. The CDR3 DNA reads TGTGCCAGCGGAAGCGGGGGAGAGACCCAGTACTTC.

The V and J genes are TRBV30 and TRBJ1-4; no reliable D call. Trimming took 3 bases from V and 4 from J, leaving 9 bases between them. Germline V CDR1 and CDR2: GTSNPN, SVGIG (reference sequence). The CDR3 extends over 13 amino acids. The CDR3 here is CAWSIQSNEKLFF. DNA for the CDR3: TGTGCCTGGAGCATACAGAGTAATGAAAAACTGTTTTTT.

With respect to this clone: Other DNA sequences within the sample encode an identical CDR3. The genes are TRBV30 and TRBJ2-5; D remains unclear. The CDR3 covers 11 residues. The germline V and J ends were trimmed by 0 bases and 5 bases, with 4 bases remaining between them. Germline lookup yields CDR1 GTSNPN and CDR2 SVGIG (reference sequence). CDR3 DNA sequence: TGTGCCTGGAGTGTACCGGAGACCCAGTACTTC. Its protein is CAWSVPETQYF.

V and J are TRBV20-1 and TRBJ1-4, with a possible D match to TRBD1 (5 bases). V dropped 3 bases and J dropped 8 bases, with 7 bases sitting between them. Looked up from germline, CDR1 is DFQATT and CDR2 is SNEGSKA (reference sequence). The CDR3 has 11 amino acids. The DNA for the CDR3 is TGCAGTGCTAGTAAGGGGGAAAAACTGTTTTTT. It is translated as CSASKGEKLFF.

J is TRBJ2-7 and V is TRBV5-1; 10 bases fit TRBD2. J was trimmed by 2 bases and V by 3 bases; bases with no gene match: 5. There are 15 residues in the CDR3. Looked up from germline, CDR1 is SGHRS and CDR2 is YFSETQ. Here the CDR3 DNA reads TGCGCCAGCAGCTCACGGACTAGCGGACCCTACGAGCAGTACTTC. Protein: CASSSRTSGPYEQYF.